These 19 T cell receptor beta chains were all obtained from the same sample, sequenced in a study of control samples from healthy donors and cancer patients. The protocol was immunoSEQ multiplex PCR, while the TCRdb copy is restricted to in-frame clones and leaves out a portion. There are about 110,000 clones in the sample; about 80% occur only once, and about 5.9% lies in the top ten. Sample: blood. Receptors were obtained from a man younger than 35 in good health.

The rearrangement links TRBV4-2 to TRBJ1-3; D not resolved. The V gene's germline CDR1 is LGHNA and CDR2 YNFKEQ. Trimming cost V 0 bases and J 0 bases, with 15 bases left between them. This CDR3 comprises 18 residues. CDR3 sequence: CASSQDLVGPNSGNTIYF. In DNA form, the CDR3 reads TGTGCCAGCAGCCAAGACCTGGTTGGACCGAACTCTGGAAACACCATATATTTT.

The chain uses TRBV2 and TRBJ2-5; D is unresolved. Germline CDR1 reads SNHLY; CDR2 reads FYNNEI. V gave up 0 bases and J gave up 1 base, with 6 bases separating them. The CDR3 runs 14 residues. The CDR3 DNA follows: TGTGCCAGCAGTGAAGCGTCAGCCCAAGAGACCCAGTACTTC. Translating gives CASSEASAQETQYF.

The rearrangement uses TRBV29-1 and TRBJ1-3; the D gene is possibly TRBD1 (6 bases). The CDR3 spans 15 residues. V lost 1 base to trimming and J lost 2 bases, with 12 bases between them. Germline V gene data show CDR1 as SQVTM and CDR2 as ANQGSEA. In DNA, the CDR3 is TGCAGCGTTGAAGGGACCAGGGGACCTGGAAACACCATATATTTT. Its protein is CSVEGTRGPGNTIYF.

CDR3 sequence reads: CASGSIGTSRYEQYF. CDR3 DNA sequence: TGCGCCAGCGGTTCTATAGGGACTTCCCGCTACGAGCAGTACTTC. The genes are TRBV4-1 and TRBJ2-7; possibly TRBD2 for D (6 bases). The CDR3 extends over 15 amino acids. V was trimmed by 8 bases and J by 3 bases, leaving 20 bases between them. Germline V gene lookup returns CDR1 MGHRA and CDR2 YSYEKL.

V and J are TRBV6-5 and TRBJ2-1, with TRBD1 identical over 8 bases. The CDR3 runs 14 residues. The junction had 5 bases not matched to a gene; V was cut back by 7 bases and J by 3 bases. Germline values: CDR1 MNHEY, CDR2 SVGAGI. CDR3 in DNA: TGTGCCAGCACCAGACAGGGGCACTACAATGAGCAGTTCTTC. Protein sequence: CASTRQGHYNEQFF.

Only one count was recorded for this clone. This rearrangement joins TRBV6-4 to TRBJ2-7; D is possibly TRBD2 (5 bases). Germline CDR1 and CDR2: MRHNA and SNTAGT. Between the trimmed V and J ends, which lost 2 bases and 2 bases, there was a span of 10 bases. The length of the CDR3 is 14 residues. The CDR3 bases are TGTGCCAGCAGTGACAGGGAGTTCCCCTACGAGCAGTACGTC. It yields the protein CASSDREFPYEQYV.

The chain uses TRBV19 and TRBJ2-2, with TRBD2 matching over 7 bases. Germline CDR1 and CDR2: LNHDA and SQIVND (reference sequence). Trimming cost V 3 bases and J 1 base; bases outside gene matches: 8. This CDR3 is 17 amino acids long. The CDR3 DNA is TGTGCCAGTAGTATCCTCCTGGGCGGGGGGAACACCGGGGAGCTGTTTTTT. Translating gives CASSILLGGGNTGELFF.

In its sample, this clone was seen a few times. The rearrangement uses TRBV18 and TRBJ2-7, with D possibly matching TRBD1 (5 bases). Trimming removed 4 bases from V and 3 bases from J, with 7 bases in between. The germline V gene encodes CDR1 KGHSH and CDR2 LQKENI. The CDR3 is 12 amino acids. CDR3 sequence: CASSLQGYEQYF. The CDR3 nucleotides are TGTGCCAGCTCACTCCAGGGCTACGAGCAGTACTTC.

The chain joins TRBV5-1 to TRBJ2-7; tentatively, D is TRBD1 or TRBD2 (5 bases each). V lost 0 bases and J lost 2, with 12 bases in between. CDR1 is SGHRS, CDR2 YFSETQ, per germline. The CDR3 is made up of 15 amino acids. Written as DNA, the CDR3 is TGCGCCAGCAGCTTGGAAGTTCCGGGGCCCTACGAGCAGTACTTC. Translation: CASSLEVPGPYEQYF.

Comments on this clone: This specimen includes other DNA sequences encoding the same CDR3. V gene TRBV4-1 combines with J gene TRBJ2-3, with TRBD2 identical over 7 bases. This CDR3 has 15 residues. Per germline, CDR1 MGHRA and CDR2 YSYEKL. The J segment lost 2 bases and the V segment lost 2 bases, leaving 4 bases of the junction unmatched. CDR3 loop: CASSQQSGDTDTQYF. CDR3 coding DNA: TGCGCCAGCAGCCAACAAAGCGGGGACACAGATACGCAGTATTTT.

This chain uses TRBV19 with TRBJ1-1, with D possibly being TRBD1 (6 bases). V was trimmed by 9 bases and J by 5 bases, leaving 16 bases between them. The CDR3 contains 13 residues. Germline-derived CDR1 and CDR2 are LNHDA and SQIVND (reference sequence). This chain's CDR3 is CASRRGVRTEAFF. In nucleotides, the CDR3 is TGTGCCAGCCGGAGGGGGGTTCGGACTGAAGCTTTCTTT.

The J gene is TRBJ1-1, the V gene TRBV30; D possibly corresponds to TRBD1 (5 bases). Per germline, CDR1 GTSNPN and CDR2 SVGIG (reference sequence). CDR3 length equals 14 residues. Trimming cost V 2 bases and J 2 bases, with 12 bases left between them. CDR3 bases: TGTGCCTGGAGTCCCCCCACAGGTAACACTGAAGCTTTCTTT. Encoded protein: CAWSPPTGNTEAFF.

The V call is TRBV4-2, the J call TRBJ1-2; unclear D gene. V lost 2 bases to trimming and J lost 3 bases, with 4 bases between them. The V gene's germline CDR1 is LGHNA and CDR2 YNFKEQ. The CDR3 totals 12 residues. CDR3 nucleotide sequence: TGTGCCAGCAGCCAAAGCGACTATGGCTACACCTTC. Translating gives CASSQSDYGYTF.

This rearrangement joins TRBV7-6 to TRBJ1-1, with no clear D. Germline CDR1 reads SGHVS; CDR2 reads FNYEAQ. The ends were cut back, 5 bases at V and 5 bases at J, with 18 bases in the middle. The CDR3 runs to 15 residues. CDR3 sequence reads: CASSRSYVMRTEAFF. The CDR3 bases are TGTGCCAGCAGCCGAAGTTACGTGATGAGAACTGAAGCTTTCTTT.

The chain uses TRBV7-9 and TRBJ1-3; 7 bases align to TRBD1. The CDR3 loop spans 14 amino acids. Germline V lookup: CDR1 SEHNR, CDR2 FQNEAQ (reference sequence). With 5 bases clipped from V and 4 bases from J, the junction kept 5 bases outside the gene matches. In nucleotides, the CDR3 is TGTGCCAGCAGCGGCAGGGGGACGGGAAACACCATATATTTT. Protein product: CASSGRGTGNTIYF.

V is TRBV19 and J is TRBJ1-5; D is perhaps TRBD1 (6 bases). V lost 5 bases, J lost 4 bases, and 18 bases lay in between. The V gene's germline CDR1 is LNHDA and CDR2 SQIVND (reference sequence). This CDR3 spans 16 amino acids. The CDR3 nucleotides read TGTGCCAGTAGTCCTGGGGCCGGGGGCCGGAATCAGCCCCAGCATTTT. Protein product: CASSPGAGGRNQPQHF.

In this sample, this clone turned up once. V gene TRBV6-5 combines with J gene TRBJ1-4; D is ambiguous. This CDR3 is built from 15 residues. V dropped 2 bases and J dropped 3 bases, with 10 bases sitting between them. Germline CDR1 is MNHEY and CDR2 is SVGAGI. The CDR3, as DNA: TGTGCCAGCAGTTACGATACGGGGTCTAATGAAAAACTGTTTTTT. This codes for CASSYDTGSNEKLFF.

CDR3: CASSEASGSNEKLFF. The CDR3 DNA follows: TGTGCCAGCAGTGAAGCGTCGGGTTCCAATGAAAAACTGTTTTTT. V is TRBV2 and J is TRBJ1-4, with D hard to call. V shed 0 bases and J shed 5 bases, with 10 bases lying between them. The germline V gene has CDR1 SNHLY and CDR2 FYNNEI. The CDR3 is made up of 15 amino acids.

The V and J genes are TRBV29-1 and TRBJ2-2, with a tentative D call TRBD2 (6 bases). This CDR3 spans 13 amino acids. Trimming removed 3 bases from V and 3 bases from J, with 8 bases in between. CDR1 and CDR2 from the germline V gene are SQVTM and ANQGSEA. The CDR3 coding sequence is TGCAGCGTTGATCGCGGGGACACCGGGGAGCTGTTTTTT. It encodes CSVDRGDTGELFF.